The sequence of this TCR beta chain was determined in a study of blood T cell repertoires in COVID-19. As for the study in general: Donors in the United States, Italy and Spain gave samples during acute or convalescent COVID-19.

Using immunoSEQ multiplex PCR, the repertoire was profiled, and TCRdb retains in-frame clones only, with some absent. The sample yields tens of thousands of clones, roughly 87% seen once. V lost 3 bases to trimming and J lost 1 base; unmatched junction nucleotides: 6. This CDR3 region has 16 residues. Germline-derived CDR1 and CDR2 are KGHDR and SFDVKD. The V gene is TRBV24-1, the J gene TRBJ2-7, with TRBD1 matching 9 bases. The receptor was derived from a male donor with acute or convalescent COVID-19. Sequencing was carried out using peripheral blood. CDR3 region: CATSDPGQGRSYEQYF. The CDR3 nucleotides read TGTGCCACCAGTGATCCCGGACAGGGGAGATCCTACGAGCAGTACTTC.